The rows below give T cell receptor beta chains drawn from one sample of a study of CD8+ T cells in alopecia areata. The data were produced by immunoSEQ multiplex PCR, yet TCRdb's version contains in-frame clones alone and is incomplete. The table lists approximately 210,000 clones, 45% to 75% of them singletons, with 3% to 3.5% in the top ten. Sequenced material: CD4+ T cells sorted from blood, taken at week 4, from a patient treated with tofacitinib. The receptor source for this set is a human donor with alopecia areata. Each CDR3 is given without its conserved first and last residue. A D gene is named only where the DNA matches it firmly.

J: TRBJ2-6; D: -; V: TRBV11-2; length: 12; CDR3: ASSASSGANVLT
J: TRBJ2-7; D: -; V: TRBV29-1; length: 12; CDR3: SVADRDPTYEQY
J: TRBJ1-2; D: -; V: TRBV20-1; length: 8; CDR3: SARDGFYT
J: TRBJ1-2; D: TRBD1; V: TRBV29-1; length: 13; CDR3: SVVGDRGSNYGYT
J: TRBJ2-4; D: TRBD2; V: TRBV7-2; length: 12; CDR3: ASSLERGVVIQY
J: TRBJ1-1; D: -; V: TRBV9; length: 11; CDR3: ASSVLSYTEAF
J: TRBJ2-2; D: -; V: TRBV30; length: 14; CDR3: AWSGPGRVNTGELF
J: TRBJ1-2; D: TRBD1; V: TRBV30; length: 14; CDR3: AWERIRDRGVYGYT
J: TRBJ1-6; D: -; V: TRBV7-9; length: 11; CDR3: ASSPKTNSPLH
J: TRBJ2-1; D: -; V: TRBV15; length: 14; CDR3: ATSRVGSASYNEQF
J: TRBJ1-1; D: TRBD1; V: TRBV10-3; length: 12; CDR3: ATRQGRGETEAF
J: TRBJ2-2; D: -; V: TRBV2; length: 11; CDR3: ASSVLQTGELF
J: TRBJ1-2; D: TRBD1; V: TRBV5-4; length: 14; CDR3: ASSLAGTGANYGYT
J: TRBJ2-4; D: -; V: TRBV27; length: 13; CDR3: ASPKDRLAKNIQY
J: TRBJ2-7; D: -; V: TRBV5-4; length: 12; CDR3: ASSLERALHEQY
J: TRBJ2-5; D: TRBD2; V: TRBV4-1; length: 14; CDR3: ASSQEMRGGTETQY
J: TRBJ1-2; D: -; V: TRBV9; length: 14; CDR3: ASSVAPTGSGYGYT
J: TRBJ1-5; D: -; V: TRBV21-1; length: 15; CDR3: ASSKVGQRDTNQPQH
J: TRBJ2-7; D: -; V: TRBV30; length: 10; CDR3: AWSPVRNEQY
J: TRBJ1-2; D: TRBD1; V: TRBV6-5; length: 12; CDR3: ASRTGQGVYGYT
J: TRBJ2-7; D: -; V: TRBV7-2; length: 11; CDR3: ASSRSGRQGQY
J: TRBJ1-1; D: -; V: TRBV2; length: 15; CDR3: ASSEPAWGAGDTEAF
J: TRBJ1-2; D: -; V: TRBV7-2; length: 11; CDR3: ASSPNRVNGYT
J: TRBJ2-5; D: TRBD2; V: TRBV7-9; length: 13; CDR3: ASSAGLAWIETQY
J: TRBJ1-6; D: -; V: TRBV6-5; length: 12; CDR3: ASSLAGAGSPLH
J: TRBJ1-1; D: -; V: TRBV30; length: 9; CDR3: AWKKNTEAF
J: TRBJ2-1; D: -; V: TRBV18; length: 12; CDR3: ASSPLAVGNEQF
J: TRBJ2-1; D: TRBD2; V: TRBV7-3; length: 15; CDR3: ASSLSLAGGLYNEQF
J: TRBJ1-1; D: -; V: TRBV4-2; length: 11; CDR3: ASMELGNTEAF
J: TRBJ1-1; D: TRBD1; V: TRBV5-4; length: 11; CDR3: ASSFDRETEAF
J: TRBJ1-1; D: TRBD1; V: TRBV29-1; length: 12; CDR3: SVALRTGGTEAF
J: TRBJ2-7; D: -; V: TRBV29-1; length: 9; CDR3: SVEGGYEQY
J: TRBJ1-3; D: -; V: TRBV10-3; length: 10; CDR3: AIREFGNTIY
J: TRBJ1-6; D: -; V: TRBV5-4; length: 10; CDR3: ASSSGDSPLH
J: TRBJ2-3; D: -; V: TRBV2; length: 10; CDR3: ASRSSTDTQY
J: TRBJ1-6; D: -; V: TRBV30; length: 14; CDR3: AWSVQRSSYNSPLH
J: TRBJ1-5; D: -; V: TRBV23-1; length: 16; CDR3: ASNPNPTGLGGNQPQH
J: TRBJ2-3; D: -; V: TRBV30; length: 15; CDR3: AWSPGRLHGLGDTQY
J: TRBJ2-2; D: TRBD2; V: TRBV7-3; length: 15; CDR3: ASSLYRSASGTGELF
J: TRBJ1-2; D: TRBD1; V: TRBV7-9; length: 13; CDR3: ASSLDRGRGYGYT
J: TRBJ2-3; D: -; V: TRBV5-1; length: 14; CDR3: ASSLWTDPSTDTQY
J: TRBJ2-7; D: TRBD1; V: TRBV30; length: 12; CDR3: AWRPGQGAYEQY
J: TRBJ1-2; D: TRBD1; V: TRBV5-1; length: 12; CDR3: ASSLTGEPYGYT
J: TRBJ1-1; D: -; V: TRBV9; length: 12; CDR3: ASSVPPFGTEAF
J: TRBJ1-2; D: -; V: TRBV4-1; length: 14; CDR3: ASSQGGGGLSYGYT
J: TRBJ2-6; D: TRBD1; V: TRBV7-9; length: 16; CDR3: ASSIGTGELSGANVLT
J: TRBJ2-1; D: TRBD2; V: TRBV6-5; length: 14; CDR3: ASSSLTSGGNNEQF
J: TRBJ2-3; D: TRBD2; V: TRBV5-1; length: 14; CDR3: ASSLGLAEITDTQY
J: TRBJ2-1; D: -; V: TRBV27; length: 14; CDR3: ASSLSGLGGGGSQF
J: TRBJ2-7; D: TRBD2; V: TRBV6-5; length: 10; CDR3: ASRGLTYEQY
J: TRBJ2-1; D: TRBD2; V: TRBV7-7; length: 13; CDR3: ASSLALAGPGEQF
J: TRBJ2-7; D: -; V: TRBV30; length: 11; CDR3: AWSVRTSYEQY